This T cell receptor beta chain was profiled in a study of cytomegalovirus exposure and HLA in healthy donors. Findings of the study overall: In all likelihood, a cluster of highly shared sequence variants was a sequencing artifact. With later analysis, a missense DCLRE1C variant became linked to TCR beta V- and J-gene trimming. TCR sequences were mostly rare, though some public TCRs occurred in many donors. A later analysis reportedly found fewer N-insertions in an Asian-associated ancestry cluster than the approximately 670-donor mean.

As to this clone: The antigen is not known.

PCR amplification relied on 60 Vbeta primers (plus 13 Jbeta primers). The assay was immunoSEQ multiplex PCR, and TCRdb's table has in-frame clones only and misses some. The sample yields around 110,000 clones, 79% seen once. Germline V gives CDR1 SGHRS, CDR2 YFSETQ. The CDR3 has 12 residues. V lost 4 bases and J 12 bases, leaving 16 bases between the germline ends. This rearrangement joins TRBV5-1 to TRBJ2-5; D uncertain. This receptor was obtained from a man younger than 40 in good health and CMV-seropositive. The sequencing input was PBMCs. DNA of the CDR3: TGCGCCAGCAGCCTACTTCGGAGTCTCAAGTACTTC. It specifies CASSLLRSLKYF.